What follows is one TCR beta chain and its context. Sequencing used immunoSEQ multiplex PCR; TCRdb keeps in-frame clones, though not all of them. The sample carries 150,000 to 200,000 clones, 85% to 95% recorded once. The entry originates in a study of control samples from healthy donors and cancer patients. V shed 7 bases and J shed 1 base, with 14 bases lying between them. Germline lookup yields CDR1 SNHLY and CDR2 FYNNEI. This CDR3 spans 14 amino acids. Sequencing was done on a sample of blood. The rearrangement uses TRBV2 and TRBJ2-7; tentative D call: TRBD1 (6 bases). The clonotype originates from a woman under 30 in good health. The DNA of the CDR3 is TGTGCCAGCACCTCGACAGGCAAGTCCTACGAGCAGTACTTC. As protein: CASTSTGKSYEQYF.